This T cell receptor (beta chain) comes out of a study of T cell responses to AZD1222 COVID-19 vaccine. Study conclusions and caveats: Among vaccine-associated CD4 TCRs, coverage spanned spike, with dominance at 160-218 and 743-854. Baseline seropositives among AZD1222 recipients totaled only five or six. Most donors were white British and more were female, and clonal diversity was possibly underestimated. Close to half of spike-specific TCRs reportedly recognize unmutated variant regions.

In regard to this clone: The target antigen is unknown.

The table came from immunoSEQ multiplex PCR; TCRdb's copy has only in-frame clones and leaves some out. Of about 200,000 clones in the sample, 90% to 95% were seen once. Trimming took 3 bases from V and 6 from J, leaving 12 bases between them. Per the germline V gene, CDR1 is LGHNA and CDR2 is YNFKEQ. This CDR3 region has 14 residues. This TCR was sampled from an adult who received the MenACWY meningococcal vaccine as a control. Sequences were derived from peripheral blood, sampled 28 days after the second dose of the MenACWY control vaccine. V and J are TRBV4-2 and TRBJ2-1; D uncertain. The CDR3 loop is CASSQVTAANEQFF. In DNA form, the CDR3 reads TGTGCCAGCAGCCAGGTGACGGCAGCCAATGAGCAGTTCTTC.